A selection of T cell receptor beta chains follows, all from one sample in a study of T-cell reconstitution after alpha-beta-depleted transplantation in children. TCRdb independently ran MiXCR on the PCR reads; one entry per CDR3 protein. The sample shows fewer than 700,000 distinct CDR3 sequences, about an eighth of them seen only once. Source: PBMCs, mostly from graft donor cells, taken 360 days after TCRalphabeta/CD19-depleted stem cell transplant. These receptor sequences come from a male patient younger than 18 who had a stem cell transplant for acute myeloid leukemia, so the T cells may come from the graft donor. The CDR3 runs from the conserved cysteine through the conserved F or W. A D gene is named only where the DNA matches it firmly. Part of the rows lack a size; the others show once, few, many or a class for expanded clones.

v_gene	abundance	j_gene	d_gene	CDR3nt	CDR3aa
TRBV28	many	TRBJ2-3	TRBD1	TGTGCCAGCAGTTCACCCCGAGGGACAGGGGGCGTGGATACGCAGTATTTT	CASSSPRGTGGVDTQYF
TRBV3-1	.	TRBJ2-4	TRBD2	TGTGCCAGCAGCCAAGATGGGGCTAGCGGGAGGGCCTCAGCCAAAAACATTCAGTACTTC	CASSQDGASGRASAKNIQYF
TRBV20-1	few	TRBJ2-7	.	TGCAGTGCTAGATCCTTTGGGTTCCCCTCCTACGAGCAGTACTTC	CSARSFGFPSYEQYF
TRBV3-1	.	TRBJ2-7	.	TGTGCCAGCAGCCAAGTTCAAAGTCCGGGATGGGACTACGAGCAGTACTTC	CASSQVQSPGWDYEQYF
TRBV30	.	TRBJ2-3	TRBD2	TGTGCCTGGAGTTTTTATGGGACTAGCGGGACACTCGGTCATACGCAGTATTTT	CAWSFYGTSGTLGHTQYF
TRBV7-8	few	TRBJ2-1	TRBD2	TGTGCCAGCACCCGGGGCACTAGCGGGGGCAATGAGCAGTTCTTC	CASTRGTSGGNEQFF
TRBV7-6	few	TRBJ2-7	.	TGTGCCAGCAGCTTAGCGTCCGGGCACCCTTACGAGCAGTACTTC	CASSLASGHPYEQYF
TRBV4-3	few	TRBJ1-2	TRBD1	TGCGCCAGCAGCCCAAGGGGACAGGGAGACTATGGCTACACCTTC	CASSPRGQGDYGYTF
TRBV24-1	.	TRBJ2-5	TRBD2	TGTGCCACCAGTGATTTATCTAGCGGGAAAGAGACCCAGTACTTC	CATSDLSSGKETQYF
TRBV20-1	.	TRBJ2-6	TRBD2	TGCAGTGCTAGGAACGCCAGGGGGGGACTAGCGGCGGACGTCCTGACTTTC	CSARNARGGLAADVLTF
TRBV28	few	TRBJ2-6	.	TGTGCCAGCAGTTTAGGTGCAGGGCTCTCTGGGGCCAACGTCCTGACTTTC	CASSLGAGLSGANVLTF
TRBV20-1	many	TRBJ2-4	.	TGCAGTGCTAGAGATCAGGGTGAAGCCAAAAACATTCAGTACTTC	CSARDQGEAKNIQYF
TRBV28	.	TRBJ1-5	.	TGTGCCAGCGGATATCAGCCCCAGCATTTT	CASGYQPQHF
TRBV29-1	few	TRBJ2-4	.	TGCAGCGTCCCCCGAGAGGGACAAAGGGGGTACTTC	CSVPREGQRGYF
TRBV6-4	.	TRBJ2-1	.	TGTGCCAGCAGTGCTACCCGGAGGGGGGTACACAATGAGCAGTTCTTC	CASSATRRGVHNEQFF
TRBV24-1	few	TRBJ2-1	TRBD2	TGTGCCACCAGTGATTTATCCGGGAGGGCCCGGAATGAGCAGTTCTTC	CATSDLSGRARNEQFF
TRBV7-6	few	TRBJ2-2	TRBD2	TGTGCCAGCAGCTTAAGGCGGGAGGGACGAACCGGGGAGCTGTTTTTT	CASSLRREGRTGELFF
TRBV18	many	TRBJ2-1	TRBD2	TGTGCCAGCTCACCACCGGTGAAGGGGACTAGCGTTTCCTCCTACAATGAGCAGTTCTTC	CASSPPVKGTSVSSYNEQFF
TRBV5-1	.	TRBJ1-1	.	TGCGCCAGCAGCTTGGCTGCAGGAAGGAACACTGAAGCTTTCTTT	CASSLAAGRNTEAFF
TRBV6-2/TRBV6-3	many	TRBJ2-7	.	TGTGCCAGCAGCATACCTTTTTACGAGCAGTACTTC	CASSIPFYEQYF
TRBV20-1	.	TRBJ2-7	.	TGCAGTGCTAGCCCAGGATTACCCTACGAGCAGTACTTC	CSASPGLPYEQYF
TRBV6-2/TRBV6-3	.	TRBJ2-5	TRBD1	TGTGCCAGCAGTTATGTTCGGGACAGGGGGCGCGGGGCGCAAGAGACCCAGTACTTC	CASSYVRDRGRGAQETQYF
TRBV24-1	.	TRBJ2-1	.	TGTGCCACCAGTGATTCAGTGCCTCGAGGGTGGAAGTTCTTC	CATSDSVPRGWKFF
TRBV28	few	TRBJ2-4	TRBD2	TGTGCCAGCAGCCAGATTCCCGGGACTAGCGGGAGTCTGAACATTCAGTACTTC	CASSQIPGTSGSLNIQYF
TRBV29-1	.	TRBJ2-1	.	TGCAGCGTTAGCGGCTACAATGAGCAGTTCTTC	CSVSGYNEQFF
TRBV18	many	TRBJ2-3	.	TGTGCCAGCTCACCACGGGTCGGGAAGGATACGCAGTATTTT	CASSPRVGKDTQYF
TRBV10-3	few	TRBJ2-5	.	TGTGCCATCAGTGAGGAAGACAGGGACTACCAAGAGACCCAGTACTTC	CAISEEDRDYQETQYF
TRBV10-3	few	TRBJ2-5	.	TGTGCCATCAGTGAGGGTGAGGAAGAGACCCAGTACTTC	CAISEGEEETQYF
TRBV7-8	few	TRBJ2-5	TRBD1	TGTGCCAGCAGCTTAGTGGCAGGGGGCGAGACCCAGTACTTC	CASSLVAGGETQYF
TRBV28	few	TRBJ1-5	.	TGTGCCAGCAGTAGCCGGAGTGATAGCAATCAGCCCCAGCATTTT	CASSSRSDSNQPQHF
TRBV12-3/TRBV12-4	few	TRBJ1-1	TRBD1	TGTGCCAGCAGTTTCGACAGGGGGAGGGCTTTCTTT	CASSFDRGRAFF
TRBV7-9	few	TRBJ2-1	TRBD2	TGTGCCAGCAGCCTAGTGCGGGGGGGTAATGAGCAGTTCTTC	CASSLVRGGNEQFF
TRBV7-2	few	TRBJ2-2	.	TGTGCCAGCAGCTTACACAACACCGGGGAGCTGTTTTTT	CASSLHNTGELFF
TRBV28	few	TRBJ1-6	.	TGTGCCAGCAGGGGACCGAGAGGTTGGGTCCTCCACTTT	CASRGPRGWVLHF
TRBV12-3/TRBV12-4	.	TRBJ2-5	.	TGTGCCAGCAGCCCGGCGGTCTTCCAAGAGACCCAGTACTTC	CASSPAVFQETQYF
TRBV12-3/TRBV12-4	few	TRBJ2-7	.	TGTGCCAGCAGCTCGCCGCTCTACGAGCAGTACTTC	CASSSPLYEQYF
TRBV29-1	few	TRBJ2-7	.	TGCAGCGTTGAAGAGCGCGGTTTCAGTTTGAGCGAGCAGTACTTC	CSVEERGFSLSEQYF
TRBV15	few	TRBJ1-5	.	TGTGCCACCAGCAGAGGGTTACGGTCGGCTAGCAATCAGCCCCAGCATTTT	CATSRGLRSASNQPQHF
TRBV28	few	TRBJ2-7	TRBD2	TGTGCCAGCAGTTTGCCCGGGACTAAGACCTACGAGCAGTACTTC	CASSLPGTKTYEQYF
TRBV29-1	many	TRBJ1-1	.	TGCAGCGCCGCCCGGGGGGCGGCTGAAGCTTTCTTT	CSAARGAAEAFF
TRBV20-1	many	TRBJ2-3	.	TGCAGTGCTAGAGATGAGTCTGGTGGAGATACGCAGTATTTT	CSARDESGGDTQYF
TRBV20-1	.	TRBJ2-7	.	TGCAGTGCTAGAGATTACAGCCTCCTTTACGAGCAGTACTTC	CSARDYSLLYEQYF
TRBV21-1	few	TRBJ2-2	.	TGTGCCAGCAGCAAAGTTGGGGGTGCGAACACCGGGGAGCTGTTTTTT	CASSKVGGANTGELFF
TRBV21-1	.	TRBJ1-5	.	TGTGCCAGCAGCAAAGAGAGAGGGGTAAGGCCCCAGCATTTT	CASSKERGVRPQHF
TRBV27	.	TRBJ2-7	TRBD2	TGTGCCAGCTCGATGGTACTAGCGGGAAGAGAGCAGTACTTC	CASSMVLAGREQYF
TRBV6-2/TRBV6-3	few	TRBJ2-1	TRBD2	TGTGCCAGCAGTTACTCGCCGGGAGGGCCACACAATGAGCAGTTCTTC	CASSYSPGGPHNEQFF
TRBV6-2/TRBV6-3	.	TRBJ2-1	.	TGTGCCAGCTGGAGTTTGGGACTCTCCTACAATGAGCAGTTCTTC	CASWSLGLSYNEQFF
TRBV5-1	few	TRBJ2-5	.	TGCGCCAGCAGCTTTTGGACAGTCAAGGAGACCCAGTACTTC	CASSFWTVKETQYF
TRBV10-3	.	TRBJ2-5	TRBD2	TGTGCCATCAGTGGCGGGAGCCAAGAGACCCAGTACTTC	CAISGGSQETQYF
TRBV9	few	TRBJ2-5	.	TGTGCCAGCAGCGTAGAGTGGGGGTTGTCCTGGGAGACCCAGTACTTC	CASSVEWGLSWETQYF
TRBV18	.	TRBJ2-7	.	TGTGCCAGCTCACCTCTAGAAGGTAGGAGGGGAAGGAACGAGCAGTACTTC	CASSPLEGRRGRNEQYF
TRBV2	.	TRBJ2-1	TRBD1	TGTGCCAGCAGTGAGACATTCCGGGACAGAGGATCGAATGAGCAGTTCTTC	CASSETFRDRGSNEQFF
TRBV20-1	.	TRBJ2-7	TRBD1	TGCAGTGCTAGAGCGGGACAGGGTGGAGGCGAGCAGTACTTC	CSARAGQGGGEQYF